These 21 T cell receptor beta chains came from one sample sequenced in a study of cytomegalovirus exposure and HLA in healthy donors. The PCR had 60 Vbeta and 13 Jbeta primers. Assay: immunoSEQ multiplex PCR; the TCRdb copy retains only in-frame clones and omits some. The data contain around 33,000 clones, approximately 79% of them singletons. The sequenced sample was PBMCs. The source of these receptors is a woman aged 25-40 years in good health and CMV-seropositive.

This clone was counted a few times. This chain uses TRBV7-8 with TRBJ2-1; TRBD2 matches at 8 bases. The germline V gene has CDR1 SGHVS and CDR2 FQNEAQ. The CDR3 is 14 residues long. V lost 8 bases and J lost 14; bases outside the gene matches: 17. CDR3 region: CASASLGSGSDEFF. CDR3 nucleotides: TGTGCCAGCGCCTCTTTGGGCAGCGGGAGCGACGAGTTCTTC.

In the case of this clone: One junction end disagrees with the germline gene, perhaps due to a read error. The rearrangement links TRBV7-9 to TRBJ2-2, with a weak D call TRBD1 (5 bases). The CDR3 length is 12 residues. CDR1 and CDR2 from the germline V gene are SEHNR and FQNEAQ (reference sequence). CDR3 sequence reads: CSSRSGTGELFF. In nucleotides, the CDR3 is TGTTCCAGCAGATCAGGGACCGGGGAGCTGTTTTTT.

There are a few counts of this clone. This chain uses TRBV7-9 with TRBJ1-1; TRBD1 is a possible D gene (6 bases). In germline, CDR1 is SEHNR, CDR2 FQNEAQ (reference sequence). The CDR3 has 15 amino acids. Trimming removed 5 bases at V and 7 bases at J, with 20 bases between. CDR3 nucleotides: TGTGCCAGCAGCCCTTCCAGGGGCGTCGATTTTGAAGCTTTCTTT. Its translation is CASSPSRGVDFEAFF.

V usage is TRBV15 and J usage is TRBJ2-1, with 12 bases identical to TRBD2. V lost 7 bases, J lost 7 bases, and 5 bases stayed unmatched. Germline V gene lookup returns CDR1 LNHNV and CDR2 YYDKDF (reference sequence). The CDR3 spans 14 residues. CDR3: CATKTSGRYNEQFF. The CDR3 DNA is TGTGCCACCAAAACTAGCGGGAGGTATAATGAGCAGTTCTTC. Using reference TRBV15 and TRBJ2-1 for the parts outside the CDR3, the full variable domain is DAMVIQNPRYQVTQFGKPVTLSCSQTLNHNVMYWYQQKSSQAPKLLFHYYDKDFNNEADTPDNFQSRRPNTSFCFLDIRSPGLGDTAMYLCATKTSGRYNEQFFGPGTRLTVL.

The chain combines TRBV29-1 with TRBJ2-7; D gene unclear. The CDR3 is 13 amino acids. In germline, CDR1 is SQVTM, CDR2 ANQGSEA. V gave up 0 bases and J gave up 5 bases, with 11 bases separating them. This chain's CDR3 is CSVEDFSLHEQYF. The DNA for the CDR3 is TGCAGCGTTGAAGATTTCAGTCTCCACGAGCAGTACTTC.

The genes are TRBV30 and TRBJ1-6; D remains unclear. Per the germline V gene, CDR1 is GTSNPN and CDR2 is SVGIG (reference sequence). V dropped 0 bases and J dropped 9 bases, with 21 bases sitting between them. This CDR3 has 17 amino acids. The chain's CDR3 is CAWSVSRTLRLGSPLHF. The DNA for the CDR3 is TGTGCCTGGAGTGTCTCCCGAACCCTTCGACTCGGTTCACCCCTCCACTTT.

The chain combines TRBV5-1 with TRBJ2-1, with 14 bases aligning to TRBD2. V was clipped by 4 bases and J by 10 bases; unmatched bases: 7. This CDR3 is 15 amino acids long. Germline V lookup: CDR1 SGHRS, CDR2 YFSETQ. The CDR3 spells CASSNPGLAGEEQFF. CDR3 DNA: TGCGCCAGCAGCAACCCGGGACTAGCGGGAGAAGAGCAGTTCTTC. The entire variable domain, with the rest obtained from reference TRBV5-1 and TRBJ2-1, is as follows: KAGVTQTPRYLIKTRGQQVTLSCSPISGHRSVSWYQQTPGQGLQFLFEYFSETQRNKGNFPGRFSGRQFSNSRSEMNVSTLELGDSALYLCASSNPGLAGEEQFFGPGTRLTVL.

The chain employs TRBV7-6 and TRBJ2-5; 10 bases line up with TRBD2. The germline V gene has CDR1 SGHVS and CDR2 FNYEAQ. The CDR3 has 16 residues. The junction had 8 bases not matched to a gene; V was cut back by 5 bases and J by 2 bases. This CDR3 is CASSRNPTSGQETQYF. CDR3 coding DNA: TGTGCCAGCAGCCGAAACCCGACTAGCGGGCAAGAGACCCAGTACTTC.

This clone was picked up one time. The chain uses TRBV5-1 and TRBJ2-7, with 7 bases matching TRBD1. From germline, CDR1 is SGHRS and CDR2 YFSETQ. CDR3 length equals 18 residues. Unmatched junction bases numbered 15, after V lost 3 bases and J lost 0 bases. CDR3 amino acids: CASSWDTLTGFRSYEQYF. For the CDR3, the DNA is TGCGCCAGCAGCTGGGACACCCTGACAGGGTTTCGCTCCTACGAGCAGTACTTC.

This clone appeared once. J is TRBJ2-1 and V is TRBV6-1; 12 bases map to TRBD2. J was trimmed by 4 bases and V by 4 bases; bases with no gene match: 14. The CDR3 loop spans 19 amino acids. Looked up from germline, CDR1 is MNHNS and CDR2 is SASEGT. The CDR3, as DNA: TGTGCCAGCAGTGCTTCTAGCGGGGGGGCTATAAGGGAGTACAATGAGCAGTTCTTC. Translating it yields CASSASSGGAIREYNEQFF.

The chain uses TRBV13 and TRBJ2-1; 7 bases line up with TRBD1. J lost 7 bases, V lost 1 base, and 10 bases had no gene match. Looked up from germline, CDR1 is PRHDT and CDR2 is FYEKMQ (reference sequence). The CDR3 covers 16 residues. This chain's CDR3 is CASSLEGQGEANEQFF. CDR3 DNA sequence: TGTGCCAGCAGCTTAGAGGGTCAGGGGGAAGCAAATGAGCAGTTCTTC.

This chain links TRBV6-5 with TRBJ1-1; maybe TRBD1 (5 bases). The germline V and J ends were trimmed by 6 bases and 1 base, with 15 bases remaining between them. The CDR3 covers 15 residues. Germline CDR1 and CDR2: MNHEY and SVGAGI. The CDR3 reads CASSPLGEENTEAFF. The CDR3 bases are TGTGCCAGCAGCCCCTTAGGGGAGGAGAACACTGAAGCTTTCTTT.

For the CDR3, the DNA is TGTGCCAGCAGCTTAGTGGGGGGGGGCGAGCAGTACTTC. The encoded protein is CASSLVGGGEQYF. J is TRBJ2-5 and V is TRBV11-2, with 7 bases lining up with TRBD2. The DNA end is a closer match to TRBJ2-7, so the J assignment may be wrong. CDR1 is SGHAT and CDR2 is FQNNGV in the germline V gene. The CDR3 loop spans 13 amino acids.

This clone was detected once. The CDR3 protein is CATPAVGTDTNTGELFF. CDR3 in DNA: TGTGCCACCCCAGCGGTCGGGACAGATACGAACACCGGGGAGCTGTTTTTT. The chain combines TRBV19 with TRBJ2-2; TRBD1 aligns across 7 bases. Germline CDR1 and CDR2: LNHDA and SQIVND (reference sequence). The V segment lost 10 bases and the J segment 0 bases; nucleotides outside the gene matches: 14. CDR3 length: 17 residues.

The rearrangement links TRBV5-4 to TRBJ2-1; D is undetermined. CDR3 length: 13 amino acids. The germline V gene has CDR1 SGHNT and CDR2 YYREEE (reference sequence). V was shortened by 0 bases and J by 7 bases, with 8 bases between the two germline ends. CDR3 loop: CASSLGLSNEQFF. The CDR3, as DNA: TGTGCCAGCAGCTTGGGTCTCTCTAATGAGCAGTTCTTC. Combining the CDR3 with reference TRBV5-4 and TRBJ2-1 gives the whole variable domain ETGVTQSPTHLIKTRGQQVTLRCSSQSGHNTVSWYQQALGQGPQFIFQYYREEENGRGNFPPRFSGLQFPNYSSELNVNALELDDSALYLCASSLGLSNEQFFGPGTRLTVL.

The genes are TRBV5-1 and TRBJ2-1, with TRBD2 matching 8 bases. This CDR3 has 15 amino acids. V dropped 0 bases and J dropped 8; count of bases not matched to a gene: 7. Germline loops: CDR1 SGHRS, CDR2 YFSETQ. CDR3 in amino acids: CASSLGAGVVDEQFF. The CDR3 nucleotides are TGCGCCAGCAGCTTGGGAGCGGGAGTCGTAGATGAGCAGTTCTTC. The variable domain in full, with the rest retrieved from reference TRBV5-1 and TRBJ2-1, is KAGVTQTPRYLIKTRGQQVTLSCSPISGHRSVSWYQQTPGQGLQFLFEYFSETQRNKGNFPGRFSGRQFSNSRSEMNVSTLELGDSALYLCASSLGAGVVDEQFFGPGTRLTVL.

V gene TRBV29-1 combines with J gene TRBJ2-7; 7 positions agree with TRBD2. This CDR3 is built from 14 residues. Germline CDR1 and CDR2: SQVTM and ANQGSEA. The trim removed 4 bases at V and 2 bases at J, leaving 8 bases unmatched. The chain's CDR3 is CSVVLSGAAYEQYF. As DNA, the CDR3 is TGCAGCGTTGTCTTGAGCGGGGCCGCCTACGAGCAGTACTTC.

The chain carries TRBV11-2 and TRBJ1-3; D ambiguous. Deletions cut 0 bases from V and 0 bases from J, with 9 bases between. The germline V gene has CDR1 SGHAT and CDR2 FQNNGV. There are 16 residues in the CDR3. The CDR3 DNA follows: TGTGCCAGCAGCTTAGACCCCCCAGGCTCTGGAAACACCATATATTTT. Translated, it gives CASSLDPPGSGNTIYF.

The CDR3 is CASSRTGGLNEKLFF. In DNA form, the CDR3 reads TGTGCCAGCAGTCGAACAGGGGGATTAAATGAAAAACTGTTTTTT. The chain carries TRBV6-5 and TRBJ1-4; 8 nucleotides agree with TRBD1. Trimming at V came to 5 bases and at J to 5 bases, leaving 7 bases not matched to a gene. The V gene's germline CDR1 is MNHEY and CDR2 SVGAGI. There are 15 residues in the CDR3.

This rearrangement joins TRBV28 to TRBJ2-7; D remains unclear. With 2 bases removed from V and 7 bases from J, the gap between germline ends came to 9 bases. CDR3 length: 12 amino acids. CDR1 and CDR2 (germline): MDHEN, SYDVKM. CDR3 DNA: TGTGCCAGCAGTTTAGGGCAGTCAGAGCAGTACTTC. Its protein is CASSLGQSEQYF. Using reference TRBV28 and TRBJ2-7 for the parts outside the CDR3, the full variable domain is DVKVTQSSRYLVKRTGEKVFLECVQDMDHENMFWYRQDPGLGLRLIYFSYDVKMKEKGDIPEGYSVSREKKERFSLILESASTNQTSMYLCASSLGQSEQYFGPGTRLTVT.

The chain joins TRBV5-1 to TRBJ2-7; 12 bases are a match to TRBD2. This CDR3 has 17 residues. Germline CDR1 is SGHRS and CDR2 is YFSETQ. Trimming removed 4 bases from V and 5 bases from J; junction bases left unmatched: 13. The CDR3 bases are TGCGCCAGCAGCCCTACTAGCGGGAGGCCCCCTCGGGACGAGCAGTACTTC. Encoded protein: CASSPTSGRPPRDEQYF.